These 5 T cell receptor beta chains were all obtained from the same sample, sequenced in a study of vaccination and CD4 T cells after COVID-19. As for treatment: roughly ten-day PBMC culture with coronavirus spike peptide pools or control peptides (ViraFEST assay). Which antigens these TCRs recognize remains unknown. Oncomine TCR Beta short-read sequencing was applied to DNA from cultured CD4+ T cells. Using its own MiXCR run on the PCR reads, TCRdb lists one record per CDR3 protein. This sample has 7,000 to 9,500 distinct CDR3 sequences; about three fifths occur once, and the top ten carry approximately 7.6%. The sample taken for sequencing was CD4+ T cells from blood, cultured in vitro. These receptors were taken from a human donor who had recovered from COVID-19.

The chain couples TRBV20-1 to TRBJ1-6, with D possibly being TRBD1 (5 bases). The germline gives CDR1 DFQATT, CDR2 SNEGSKA (reference sequence). The CDR3 loop spans 16 amino acids. V was cut by 1 base and J by 7 bases, with 17 bases left in between. The CDR3 DNA reads as TGCAGTGCTAGAGCCGTGCAAGCAGGGTCGAATTCACCCCTCCACTTT. Translation: CSARAVQAGSNSPLHF.

This chain connects TRBV11-1 to TRBJ2-2; D is undetermined. The CDR3 loop spans 12 amino acids. CDR1 and CDR2 (germline): SGHAT, FQDESV (reference sequence). Trimming took 9 bases from V and 2 from J, leaving 7 bases between them. This CDR3 is CASRVNTGELFF. CDR3 DNA: TGTGCCAGTCGGGTAAACACCGGGGAGCTGTTTTTT.

This clonotype came up once. DNA of the CDR3: TGTGCCAGCAGCTTAGGTGTCATAAGGGGACAGGGTCAGAGCACTGAAGCTTTCTTT. Translation gives CASSLGVIRGQGQSTEAFF. The chain recombines TRBV7-9 with TRBJ1-1; 9 bases align to TRBD1. The length of the CDR3 is 19 residues. Trimming at V came to 1 base and at J to 4 bases, leaving 16 bases not matched to a gene. Germline-derived CDR1 and CDR2 are SEHNR and FQNEAQ (reference sequence).

This clonotype has only a few counts. The CDR3 protein is CASSILGSAPPRNQPQHF. The CDR3 DNA follows: TGTGCCAGTAGTATCCTCGGCTCCGCACCGCCCCGCAATCAGCCCCAGCATTTT. This chain uses TRBV19 with TRBJ1-5, with unresolved D. In germline, CDR1 is LNHDA, CDR2 SQIVND (reference sequence). The CDR3 runs to 18 residues. V was trimmed by 3 bases and J by 2 bases, leaving 20 bases between them.

This clonotype showed up just a few times. The gene calls are TRBV18 and TRBJ1-2; a possible D gene is TRBD1 (6 bases). The CDR3 has 14 amino acids. Germline loops: CDR1 KGHSH, CDR2 LQKENI. Between the trimmed V and J ends, which lost 4 bases and 2 bases, there was a span of 11 bases. The CDR3 is CASSQGVANYGYTF. DNA for the CDR3: TGTGCCAGCTCACAGGGGGTAGCAAACTATGGCTACACCTTC.